This TCR beta chain was recovered during a study of beta chain features in type 1 diabetes. On the study more broadly: The study found patients and healthy donors alike in age, gender and cell yields.

The CDR3 has 15 residues. With 3 bases clipped from V and 0 bases from J, the junction kept 3 bases outside the gene matches. Germline V gene lookup returns CDR1 SGHRS and CDR2 YFSETQ. What was sequenced were expressed TCRB transcripts, since all of the isolated RNA had been reverse transcribed. The method was immunoSEQ multiplex PCR; TCRdb's version includes in-frame clones alone and lacks a portion of them. The repertoire holds approximately 200,000 clones, with 9.6% as singletons. This clone was counted between two and nine times. At the DNA level, this CDR3 is encoded by other sequences in the same sample as well.

This chain joins TRBV5-1 and TRBJ2-7, with 10 nucleotides matching TRBD2. The TCR comes from a woman aged 18 to 35 in good health. Sequencing input: naive CD4+ T cells from blood. Written as DNA, the CDR3 is TGCGCCAGCAGCTACGGACTAGCGGACTCCTACGAGCAGTACTTC. As protein: CASSYGLADSYEQYF.